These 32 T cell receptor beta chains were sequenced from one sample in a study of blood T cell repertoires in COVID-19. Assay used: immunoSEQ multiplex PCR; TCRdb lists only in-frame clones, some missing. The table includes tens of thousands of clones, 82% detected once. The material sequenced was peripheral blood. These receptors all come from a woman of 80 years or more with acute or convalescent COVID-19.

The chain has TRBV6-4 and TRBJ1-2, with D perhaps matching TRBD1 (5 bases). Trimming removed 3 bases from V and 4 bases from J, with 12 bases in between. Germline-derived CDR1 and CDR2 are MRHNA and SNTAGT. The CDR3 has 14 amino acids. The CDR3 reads CASSETDLGYGYTF. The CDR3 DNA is TGTGCCAGCAGTGAGACAGACTTAGGCTATGGCTACACCTTC.

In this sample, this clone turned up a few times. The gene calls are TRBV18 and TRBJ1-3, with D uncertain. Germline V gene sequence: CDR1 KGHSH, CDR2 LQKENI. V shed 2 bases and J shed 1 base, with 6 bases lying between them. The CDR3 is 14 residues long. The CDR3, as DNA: TGTGCCAGCTCACCAACGGGGTCTGGAAACACCATATATTTT. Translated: CASSPTGSGNTIYF.

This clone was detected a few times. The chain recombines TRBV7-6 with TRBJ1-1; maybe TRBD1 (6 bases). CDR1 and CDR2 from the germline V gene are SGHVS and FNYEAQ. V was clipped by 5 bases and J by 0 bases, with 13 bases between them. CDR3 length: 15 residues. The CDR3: CASSEQGLMNTEAFF. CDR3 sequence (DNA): TGTGCCAGCAGCGAACAGGGTCTTATGAACACTGAAGCTTTCTTT.

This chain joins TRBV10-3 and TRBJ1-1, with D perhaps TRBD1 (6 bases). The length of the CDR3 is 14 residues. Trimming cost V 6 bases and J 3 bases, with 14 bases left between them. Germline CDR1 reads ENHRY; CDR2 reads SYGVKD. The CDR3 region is CAISLVQGYTEAFF. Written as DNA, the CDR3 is TGTGCCATCAGCCTCGTACAGGGATACACTGAAGCTTTCTTT.

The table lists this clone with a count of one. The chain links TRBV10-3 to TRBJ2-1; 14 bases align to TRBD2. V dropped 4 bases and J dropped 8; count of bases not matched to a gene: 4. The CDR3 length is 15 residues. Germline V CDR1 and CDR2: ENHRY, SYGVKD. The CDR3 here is CAISVGLAGGDEQFF. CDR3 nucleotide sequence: TGTGCCATCAGTGTCGGACTAGCGGGAGGAGATGAGCAGTTCTTC.

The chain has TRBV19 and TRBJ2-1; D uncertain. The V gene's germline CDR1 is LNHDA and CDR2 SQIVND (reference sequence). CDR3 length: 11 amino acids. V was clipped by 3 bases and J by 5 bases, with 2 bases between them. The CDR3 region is CASSINNEQFF. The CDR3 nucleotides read TGTGCCAGTAGTATCAACAATGAGCAGTTCTTC.

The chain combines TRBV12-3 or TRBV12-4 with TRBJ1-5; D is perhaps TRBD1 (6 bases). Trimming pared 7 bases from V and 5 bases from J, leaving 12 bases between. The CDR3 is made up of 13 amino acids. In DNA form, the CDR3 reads TGTGCCAGCACGACAGGTTGGTATCAGCCCCAGCATTTT. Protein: CASTTGWYQPQHF.

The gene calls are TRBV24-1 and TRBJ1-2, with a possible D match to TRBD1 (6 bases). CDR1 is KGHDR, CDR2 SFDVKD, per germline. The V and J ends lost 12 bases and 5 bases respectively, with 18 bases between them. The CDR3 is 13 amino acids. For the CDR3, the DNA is TGTGCCTCATCAGTGGGGGCATGGTATGGCTACACCTTC. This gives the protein CASSVGAWYGYTF.

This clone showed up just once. The CDR3 region is CASSLGLRQGSFGYTF. In DNA, the CDR3 is TGTGCCAGCAGCTTAGGCCTAAGACAGGGGAGTTTTGGCTACACCTTC. V gene TRBV11-2 combines with J gene TRBJ1-2; 8 positions agree with TRBD1. CDR3 length: 16 amino acids. Trimming cost V 1 base and J 7 bases; bases outside gene matches: 11. Per the germline V gene, CDR1 is SGHAT and CDR2 is FQNNGV.

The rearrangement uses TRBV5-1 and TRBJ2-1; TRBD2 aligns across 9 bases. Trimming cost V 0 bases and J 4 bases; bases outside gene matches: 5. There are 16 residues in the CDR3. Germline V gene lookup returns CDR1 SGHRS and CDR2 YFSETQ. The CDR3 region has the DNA TGCGCCAGCAGCTTGGCCGGGCTAGCGGGGTACAATGAGCAGTTCTTC. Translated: CASSLAGLAGYNEQFF. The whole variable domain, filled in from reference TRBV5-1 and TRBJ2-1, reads KAGVTQTPRYLIKTRGQQVTLSCSPISGHRSVSWYQQTPGQGLQFLFEYFSETQRNKGNFPGRFSGRQFSNSRSEMNVSTLELGDSALYLCASSLAGLAGYNEQFFGPGTRLTVL.

The CDR3 region is CASSQDLRAETQYF. In DNA form, the CDR3 reads TGCGCCAGCAGCCAAGATCTCAGGGCGGAGACCCAGTACTTC. The chain links TRBV4-3 to TRBJ2-5, with D maybe TRBD1 (5 bases). V gave up 0 bases and J gave up 5 bases, with 10 bases separating them. This CDR3 is built from 14 residues. Germline loops: CDR1 LGHNA, CDR2 YSLEER.

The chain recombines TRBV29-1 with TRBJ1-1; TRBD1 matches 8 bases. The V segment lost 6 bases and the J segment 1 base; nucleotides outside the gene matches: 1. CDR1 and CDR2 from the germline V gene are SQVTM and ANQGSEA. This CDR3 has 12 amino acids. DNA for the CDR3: TGCAGCGTCGACAGGGGGAACACTGAAGCTTTCTTT. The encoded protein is CSVDRGNTEAFF.

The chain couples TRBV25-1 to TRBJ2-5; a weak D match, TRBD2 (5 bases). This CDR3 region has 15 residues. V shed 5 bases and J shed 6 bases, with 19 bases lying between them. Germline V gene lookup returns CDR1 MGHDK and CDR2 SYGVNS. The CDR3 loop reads CASSPSGSFGKTQYF. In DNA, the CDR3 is TGTGCCAGCAGTCCCTCGGGGTCATTCGGAAAGACCCAGTACTTC.

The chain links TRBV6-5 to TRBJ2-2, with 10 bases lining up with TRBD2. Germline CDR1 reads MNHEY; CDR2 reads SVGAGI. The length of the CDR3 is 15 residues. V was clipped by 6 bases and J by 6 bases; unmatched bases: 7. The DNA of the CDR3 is TGTGCCAGCAGCCTCTCCGGGACTAGCGCCGGGGAGCTGTTTTTT. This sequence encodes CASSLSGTSAGELFF.

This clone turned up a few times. CDR3 DNA: TGTGCCAGCAGTTTGACTAGCGTCTCCTACAATGAGCAGTTCTTC. Amino acids: CASSLTSVSYNEQFF. The chain is built from TRBV27 and TRBJ2-1; 8 nucleotides match TRBD2. The CDR3 runs to 15 residues. The trim removed 3 bases at V and 0 bases at J, leaving 1 base unmatched. The V gene's germline CDR1 is MNHEY and CDR2 SMNVEV (reference sequence).

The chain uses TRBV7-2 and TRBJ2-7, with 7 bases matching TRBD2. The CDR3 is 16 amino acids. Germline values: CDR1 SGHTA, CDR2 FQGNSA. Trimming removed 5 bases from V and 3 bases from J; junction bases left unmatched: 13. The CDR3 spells CASSPRQVAGVYEQYF. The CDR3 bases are TGTGCCAGCAGCCCCCGCCAGGTAGCGGGTGTCTACGAGCAGTACTTC.

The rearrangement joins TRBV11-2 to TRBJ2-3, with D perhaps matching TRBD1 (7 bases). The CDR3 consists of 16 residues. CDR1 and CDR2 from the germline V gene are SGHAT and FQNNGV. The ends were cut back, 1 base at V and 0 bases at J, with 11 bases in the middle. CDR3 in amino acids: CASSLGRGLSTDTQYF. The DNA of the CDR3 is TGTGCCAGCAGCTTAGGGAGGGGGCTCAGCACAGATACGCAGTATTTT.

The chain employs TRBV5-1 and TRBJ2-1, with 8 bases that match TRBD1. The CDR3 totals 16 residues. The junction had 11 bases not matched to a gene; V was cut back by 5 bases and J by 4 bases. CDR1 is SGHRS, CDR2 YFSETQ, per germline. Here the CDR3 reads CASSYYGQGPYNEQFF. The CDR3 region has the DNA TGCGCCAGCAGTTACTACGGACAGGGACCATACAATGAGCAGTTCTTC.

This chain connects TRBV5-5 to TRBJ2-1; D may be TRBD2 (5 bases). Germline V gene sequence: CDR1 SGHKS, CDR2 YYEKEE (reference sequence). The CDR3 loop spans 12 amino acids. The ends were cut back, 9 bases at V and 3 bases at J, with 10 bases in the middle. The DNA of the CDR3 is TGTGCCACCGGAGACTACTACAATGAGCAGTTCTTC. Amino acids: CATGDYYNEQFF.

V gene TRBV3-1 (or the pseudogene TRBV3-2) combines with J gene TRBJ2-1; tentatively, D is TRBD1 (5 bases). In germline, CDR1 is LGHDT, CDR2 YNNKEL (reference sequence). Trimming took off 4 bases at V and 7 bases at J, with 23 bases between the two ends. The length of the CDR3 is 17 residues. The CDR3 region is CASSLGWAAPTGNEQFF. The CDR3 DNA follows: TGTGCCAGCAGCCTCGGATGGGCAGCCCCAACAGGAAATGAGCAGTTCTTC.

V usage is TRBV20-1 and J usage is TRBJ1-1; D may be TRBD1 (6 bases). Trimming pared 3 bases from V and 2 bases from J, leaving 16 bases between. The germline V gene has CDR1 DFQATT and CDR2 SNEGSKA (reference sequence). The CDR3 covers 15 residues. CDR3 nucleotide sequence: TGCAGTGCTAGTACACAGGGTCTCAGAAACACTGAAGCTTTCTTT. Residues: CSASTQGLRNTEAFF.

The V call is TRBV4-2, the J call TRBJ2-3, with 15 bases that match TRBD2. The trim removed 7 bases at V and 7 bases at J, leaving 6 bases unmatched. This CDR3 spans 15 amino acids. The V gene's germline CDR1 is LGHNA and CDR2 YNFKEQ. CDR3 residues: CASTPGTSGGYTQYF. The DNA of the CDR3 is TGTGCCAGCACCCCCGGGACTAGCGGGGGGTATACGCAGTATTTT.

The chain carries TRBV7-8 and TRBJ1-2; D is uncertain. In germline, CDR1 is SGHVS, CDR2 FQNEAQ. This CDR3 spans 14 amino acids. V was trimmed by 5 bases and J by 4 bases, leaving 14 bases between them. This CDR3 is CASSATTIGYGYTF. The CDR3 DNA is TGTGCCAGCAGCGCGACAACGATAGGCTATGGCTACACCTTC.

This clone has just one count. CDR3 sequence reads: CASRGGETQYF. The DNA of the CDR3 is TGTGCCAGTAGGGGCGGCGAGACCCAGTACTTC. The chain employs TRBV12-3 or TRBV12-4 and TRBJ2-5, with D maybe TRBD1 (5 bases). This CDR3 is 11 amino acids long. V was pared by 9 bases and J by 5 bases, with 10 bases between.

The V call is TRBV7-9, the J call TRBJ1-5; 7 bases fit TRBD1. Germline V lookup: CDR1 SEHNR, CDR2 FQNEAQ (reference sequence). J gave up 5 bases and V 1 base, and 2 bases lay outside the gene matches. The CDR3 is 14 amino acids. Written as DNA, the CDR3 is TGTGCCAGCAGCTTAGGAACAGGGGATCAGCCCCAGCATTTT. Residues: CASSLGTGDQPQHF. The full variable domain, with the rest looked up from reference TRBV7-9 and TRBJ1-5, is DTGVSQNPRHKITKRGQNVTFRCDPISEHNRLYWYRQTLGQGPEFLTYFQNEAQLEKSRLLSDRFSAERPKGSFSTLEIQRTEQGDSAMYLCASSLGTGDQPQHFGDGTRLSIL.

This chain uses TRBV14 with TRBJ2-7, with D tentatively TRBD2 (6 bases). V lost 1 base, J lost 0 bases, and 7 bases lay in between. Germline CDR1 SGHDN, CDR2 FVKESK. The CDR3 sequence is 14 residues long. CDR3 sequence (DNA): TGTGCCAGCAGCCAAGGGAGGGACTCCTACGAGCAGTACTTC. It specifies CASSQGRDSYEQYF. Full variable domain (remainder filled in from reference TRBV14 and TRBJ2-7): EAGVTQFPSHSVIEKGQTVTLRCDPISGHDNLYWYRRVMGKEIKFLLHFVKESKQDESGMPNNRFLAERTGGTYSTLKVQPAELEDSGVYFCASSQGRDSYEQYFGPGTRLTVT.

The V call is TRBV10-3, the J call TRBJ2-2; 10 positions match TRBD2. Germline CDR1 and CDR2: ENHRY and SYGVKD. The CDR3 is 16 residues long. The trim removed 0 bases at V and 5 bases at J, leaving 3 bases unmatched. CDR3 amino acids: CAISESLAGETGELFF. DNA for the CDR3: TGTGCCATCAGTGAGTCTCTAGCGGGAGAAACCGGGGAGCTGTTTTTT.

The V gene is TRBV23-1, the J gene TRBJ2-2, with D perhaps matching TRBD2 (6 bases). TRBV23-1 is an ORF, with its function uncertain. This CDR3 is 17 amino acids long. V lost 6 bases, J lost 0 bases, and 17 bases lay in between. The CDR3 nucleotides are TGCGCCAGCAGGGGGCTAGCGATAACCCCGAACACCGGGGAGCTGTTTTTT. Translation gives CASRGLAITPNTGELFF.

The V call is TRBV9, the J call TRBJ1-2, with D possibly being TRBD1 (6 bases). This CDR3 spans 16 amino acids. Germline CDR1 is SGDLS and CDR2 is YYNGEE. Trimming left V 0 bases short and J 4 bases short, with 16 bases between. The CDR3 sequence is CASSVENRAFLYGYTF. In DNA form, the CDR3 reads TGTGCCAGCAGCGTAGAAAACAGGGCCTTCCTCTATGGCTACACCTTC. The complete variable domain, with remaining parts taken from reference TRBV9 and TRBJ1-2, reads DSGVTQTPKHLITATGQRVTLRCSPRSGDLSVYWYQQSLDQGLQFLIQYYNGEERAKGNILERFSAQQFPDLHSELNLSSLELGDSALYFCASSVENRAFLYGYTFGSGTRLTVV.

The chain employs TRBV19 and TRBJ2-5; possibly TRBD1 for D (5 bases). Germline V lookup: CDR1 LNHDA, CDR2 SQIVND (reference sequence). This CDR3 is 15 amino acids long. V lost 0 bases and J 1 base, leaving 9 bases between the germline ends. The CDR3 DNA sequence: TGTGCCAGTAGTATAGATAGGGGCAGCCAAGAGACCCAGTACTTC. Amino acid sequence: CASSIDRGSQETQYF.

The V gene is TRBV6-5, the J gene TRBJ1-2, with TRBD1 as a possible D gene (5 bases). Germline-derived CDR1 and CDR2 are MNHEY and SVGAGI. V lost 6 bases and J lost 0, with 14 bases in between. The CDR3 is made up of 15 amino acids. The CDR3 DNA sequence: TGTGCCAGCAGGAAACAGGAGTTAGCTAACTATGGCTACACCTTC. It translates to CASRKQELANYGYTF.

The CDR3 nucleotides are TGCGCCAGCAGCCACACTATTGCGGGAGGGCCCAACGGGGAGCTGTTTTTT. Protein sequence: CASSHTIAGGPNGELFF. The V call is TRBV4-1, the J call TRBJ2-2; 9 bases map to TRBD2. The ends lost 3 bases at V and 7 bases at J; junction bases unmatched: 12. This CDR3 contains 17 residues. Germline loops: CDR1 MGHRA, CDR2 YSYEKL.